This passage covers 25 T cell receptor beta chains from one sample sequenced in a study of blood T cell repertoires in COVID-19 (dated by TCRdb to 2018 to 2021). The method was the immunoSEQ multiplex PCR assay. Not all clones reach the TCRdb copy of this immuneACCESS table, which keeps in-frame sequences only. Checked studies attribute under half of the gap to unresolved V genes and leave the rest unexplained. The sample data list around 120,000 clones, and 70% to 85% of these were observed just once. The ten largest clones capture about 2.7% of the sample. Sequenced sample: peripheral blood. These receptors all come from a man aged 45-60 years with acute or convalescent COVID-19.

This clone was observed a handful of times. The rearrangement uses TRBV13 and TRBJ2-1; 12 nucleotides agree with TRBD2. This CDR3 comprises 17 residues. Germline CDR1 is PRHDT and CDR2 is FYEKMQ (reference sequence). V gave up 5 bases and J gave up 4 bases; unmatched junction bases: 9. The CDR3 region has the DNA TGTGCCAGCAGCACAATACTAGCGGGGGGCCGATACAATGAGCAGTTCTTC. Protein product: CASSTILAGGRYNEQFF. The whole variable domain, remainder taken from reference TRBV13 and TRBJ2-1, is AAGVIQSPRHLIKEKRETATLKCYPIPRHDTVYWYQQGPGQDPQFLISFYEKMQSDKGSIPDRFSAQQFSDYHSELNMSSLELGDSALYFCASSTILAGGRYNEQFFGPGTRLTVL.

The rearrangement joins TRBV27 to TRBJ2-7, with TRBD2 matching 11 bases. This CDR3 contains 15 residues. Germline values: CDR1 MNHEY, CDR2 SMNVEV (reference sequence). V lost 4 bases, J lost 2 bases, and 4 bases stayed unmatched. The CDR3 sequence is CASSSGLAVTYEQYF. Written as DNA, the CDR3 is TGTGCCAGCAGTTCGGGACTAGCGGTGACCTACGAGCAGTACTTC.

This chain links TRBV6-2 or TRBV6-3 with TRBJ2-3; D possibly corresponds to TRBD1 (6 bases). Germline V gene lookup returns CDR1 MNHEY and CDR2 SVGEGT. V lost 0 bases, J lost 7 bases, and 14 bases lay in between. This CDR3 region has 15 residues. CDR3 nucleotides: TGTGCCAGCAGTTACTCGATAGTCAGGGGACATACGCAGTATTTT. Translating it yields CASSYSIVRGHTQYF.

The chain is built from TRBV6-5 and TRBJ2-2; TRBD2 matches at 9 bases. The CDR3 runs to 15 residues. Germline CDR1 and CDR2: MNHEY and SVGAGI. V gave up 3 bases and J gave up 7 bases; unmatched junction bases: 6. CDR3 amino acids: CASSYASGVGGELFF. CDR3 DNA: TGTGCCAGCAGTTATGCTAGCGGGGTAGGCGGGGAGCTGTTTTTT.

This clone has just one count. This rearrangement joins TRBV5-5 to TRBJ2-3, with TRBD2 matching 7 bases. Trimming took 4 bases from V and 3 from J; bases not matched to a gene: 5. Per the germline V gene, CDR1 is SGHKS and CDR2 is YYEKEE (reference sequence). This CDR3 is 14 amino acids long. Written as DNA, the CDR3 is TGTGCCAGCAGCGGGCGGGAGAGGACAGATACGCAGTATTTT. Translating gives CASSGRERTDTQYF.

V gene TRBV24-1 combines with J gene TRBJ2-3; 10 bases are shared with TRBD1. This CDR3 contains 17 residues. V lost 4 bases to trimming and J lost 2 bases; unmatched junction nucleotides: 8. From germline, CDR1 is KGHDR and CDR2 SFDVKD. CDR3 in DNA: TGTGCCACCAGTGAAACCGTGGGACAGGGGAACACAGATACGCAGTATTTT. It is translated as CATSETVGQGNTDTQYF.

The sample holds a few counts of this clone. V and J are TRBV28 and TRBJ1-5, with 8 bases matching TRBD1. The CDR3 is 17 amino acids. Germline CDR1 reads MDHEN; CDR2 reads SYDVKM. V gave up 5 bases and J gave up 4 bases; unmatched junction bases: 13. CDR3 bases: TGTGCCAGCAGTATAGGGGGACAGGTCACAATTAATCAGCCCCAGCATTTT. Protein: CASSIGGQVTINQPQHF.

The CDR3 DNA follows: TGTGCCAGCAGAGGGACTTCAACAGATACGCAGTATTTT. Translated: CASRGTSTDTQYF. The J gene is TRBJ2-3, the V gene TRBV12-3 or TRBV12-4, with TRBD2 as a possible D gene (6 bases). Trimming removed 6 bases at V and 3 bases at J, with 10 bases between. CDR3 length: 13 amino acids.

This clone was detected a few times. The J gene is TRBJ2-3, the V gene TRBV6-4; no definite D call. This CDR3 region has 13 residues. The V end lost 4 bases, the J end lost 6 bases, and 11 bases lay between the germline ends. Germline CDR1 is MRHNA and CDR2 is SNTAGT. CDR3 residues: CASSGSEVDTQYF. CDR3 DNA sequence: TGTGCCAGCAGTGGTAGTGAGGTCGATACGCAGTATTTT.

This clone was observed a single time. CDR3 nucleotide sequence: TGTGCCACCCACGGGACAGAAAACTATGGCTACACCTTC. Its translation: CATHGTENYGYTF. V and J are TRBV2 and TRBJ1-2; TRBD1 matches 7 bases. Trimming took 10 bases from V and 2 from J; bases not matched to a gene: 7. Per germline, CDR1 SNHLY and CDR2 FYNNEI. This CDR3 is 13 amino acids long.

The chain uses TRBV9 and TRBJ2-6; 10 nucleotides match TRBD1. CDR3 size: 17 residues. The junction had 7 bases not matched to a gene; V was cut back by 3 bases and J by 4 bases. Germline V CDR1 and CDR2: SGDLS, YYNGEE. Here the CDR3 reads CASSAGTGDAGANVLTF. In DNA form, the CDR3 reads TGTGCCAGCAGCGCAGGGACAGGGGATGCGGGGGCCAACGTCCTGACTTTC.

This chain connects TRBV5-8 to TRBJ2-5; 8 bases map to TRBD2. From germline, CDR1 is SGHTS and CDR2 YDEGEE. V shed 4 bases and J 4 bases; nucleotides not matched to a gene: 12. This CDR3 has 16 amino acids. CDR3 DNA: TGTGCCAGCAGCGGGTCCAGGAGCGGGAGACGAGAGACCCAGTACTTC. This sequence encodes CASSGSRSGRRETQYF.

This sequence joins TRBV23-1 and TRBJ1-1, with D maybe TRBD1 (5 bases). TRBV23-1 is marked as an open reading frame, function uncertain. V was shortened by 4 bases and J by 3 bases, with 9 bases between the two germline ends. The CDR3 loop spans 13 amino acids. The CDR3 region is CASSRGDDTEAFF. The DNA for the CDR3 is TGCGCCAGCAGTCGGGGGGACGACACTGAAGCTTTCTTT.

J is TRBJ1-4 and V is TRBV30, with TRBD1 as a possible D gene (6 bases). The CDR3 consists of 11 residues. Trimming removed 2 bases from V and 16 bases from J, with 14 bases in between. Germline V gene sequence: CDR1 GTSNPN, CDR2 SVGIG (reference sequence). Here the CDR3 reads CAWSNGGPRFF. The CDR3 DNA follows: TGTGCCTGGAGTAATGGGGGCCCTCGGTTTTTT.

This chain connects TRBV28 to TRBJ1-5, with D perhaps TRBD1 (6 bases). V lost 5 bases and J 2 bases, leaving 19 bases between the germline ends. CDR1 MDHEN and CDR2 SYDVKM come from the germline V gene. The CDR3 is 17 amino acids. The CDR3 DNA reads TGTGCCAGCAGTCCCGACGGGACAACGACGGGCAATCAGCCCCAGCATTTT. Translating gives CASSPDGTTTGNQPQHF.

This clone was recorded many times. The CDR3 reads CASSETSGGTDTQYF. As DNA, the CDR3 is TGTGCCAGCAGTGAGACTAGCGGGGGCACAGATACGCAGTATTTT. The rearrangement links TRBV6-4 to TRBJ2-3; 11 bases are a match to TRBD2. The J segment lost 1 base and the V segment lost 3 bases, leaving 0 bases of the junction unmatched. The CDR3 covers 15 residues. Looked up from germline, CDR1 is MRHNA and CDR2 is SNTAGT.

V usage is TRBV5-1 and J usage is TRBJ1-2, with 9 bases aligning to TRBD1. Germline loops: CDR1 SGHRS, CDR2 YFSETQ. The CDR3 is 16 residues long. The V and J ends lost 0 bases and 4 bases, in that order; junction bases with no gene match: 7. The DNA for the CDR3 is TGCGCCAGCAGCTTGGGGGTACAGGGGGCCACCTATGGCTACACCTTC. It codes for CASSLGVQGATYGYTF.

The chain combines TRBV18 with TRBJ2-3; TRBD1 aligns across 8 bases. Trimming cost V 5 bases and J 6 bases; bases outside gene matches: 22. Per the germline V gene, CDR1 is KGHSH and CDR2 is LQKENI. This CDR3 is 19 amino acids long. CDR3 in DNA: TGTGCCAGCTCATGGGGCCAAGATTCAGGGGGCAGATTGACCGATACGCAGTATTTT. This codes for CASSWGQDSGGRLTDTQYF.

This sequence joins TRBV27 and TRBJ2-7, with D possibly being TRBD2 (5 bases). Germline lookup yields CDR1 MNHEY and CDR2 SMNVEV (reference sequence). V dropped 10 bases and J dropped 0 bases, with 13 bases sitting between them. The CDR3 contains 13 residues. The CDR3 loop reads CAKLPEGSYEQYF. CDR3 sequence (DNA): TGTGCCAAGCTCCCAGAGGGCTCCTACGAGCAGTACTTC.

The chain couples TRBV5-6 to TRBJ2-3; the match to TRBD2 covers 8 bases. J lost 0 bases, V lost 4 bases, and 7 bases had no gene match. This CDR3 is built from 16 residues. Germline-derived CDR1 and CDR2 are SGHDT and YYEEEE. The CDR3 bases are TGTGCCAGCAGCCCTGGGACTAGACCCAGCACAGATACGCAGTATTTT. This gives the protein CASSPGTRPSTDTQYF.

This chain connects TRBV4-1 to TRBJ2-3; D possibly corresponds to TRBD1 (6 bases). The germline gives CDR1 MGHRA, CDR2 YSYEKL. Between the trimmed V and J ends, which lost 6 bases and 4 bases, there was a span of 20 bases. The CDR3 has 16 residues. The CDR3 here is CASSHGRGVVSDTQYF. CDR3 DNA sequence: TGCGCCAGCAGTCATGGCAGGGGAGTGGTTTCAGATACGCAGTATTTT.

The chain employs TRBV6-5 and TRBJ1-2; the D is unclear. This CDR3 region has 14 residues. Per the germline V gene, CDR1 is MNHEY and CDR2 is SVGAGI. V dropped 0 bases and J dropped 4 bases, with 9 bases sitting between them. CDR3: CASSYSGSSYGYTF. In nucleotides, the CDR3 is TGTGCCAGCAGTTACTCTGGCAGTTCCTATGGCTACACCTTC.

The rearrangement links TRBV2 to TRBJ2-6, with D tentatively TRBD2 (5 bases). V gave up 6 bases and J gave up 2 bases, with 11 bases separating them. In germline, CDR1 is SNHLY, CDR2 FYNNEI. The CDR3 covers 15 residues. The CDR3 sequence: CASSAGIAGANVLTF. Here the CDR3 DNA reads TGTGCCAGCAGCGCCGGGATCGCTGGGGCCAACGTCCTGACTTTC.

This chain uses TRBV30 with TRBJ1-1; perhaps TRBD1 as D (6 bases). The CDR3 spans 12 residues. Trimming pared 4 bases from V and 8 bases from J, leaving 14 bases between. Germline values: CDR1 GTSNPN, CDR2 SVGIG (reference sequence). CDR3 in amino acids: CAWIRGAIEAFF. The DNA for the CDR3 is TGTGCCTGGATCAGGGGCGCAATAGAAGCTTTCTTT. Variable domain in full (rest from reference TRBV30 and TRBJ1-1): SQTIHQWPATLVQPVGSPLSLECTVEGTSNPNLYWYRQAAGRGLQLLFYSVGIGQISSEVPQNLSASRPQDRQFILSSKKLLLSDSGFYLCAWIRGAIEAFFGQGTRLTVV.

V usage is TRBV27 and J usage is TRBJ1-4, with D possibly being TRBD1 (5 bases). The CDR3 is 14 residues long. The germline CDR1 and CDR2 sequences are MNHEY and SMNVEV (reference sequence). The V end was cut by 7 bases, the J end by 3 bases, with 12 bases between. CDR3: CASKHQGSNEKLFF. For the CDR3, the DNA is TGTGCCAGCAAGCATCAGGGTTCTAATGAAAAACTGTTTTTT.